This is a list of T cell receptor beta chains from one sample in a study of vaccination effects on CD4 cells after COVID-19. The repertoire was sequenced with immunoSEQ multiplex PCR; TCRdb's copy has only in-frame clones and lacks some. This sample has fewer than 30,000 clones; less than 75% occur once, and the top ten carry about 7.8%. Their specific antigens are unknown. The sequenced sample was CD4+ T cells from PBMCs cultured with SARS-CoV-2 spike peptides, obtained after COVID-19 vaccination. The receptor set was obtained from a human donor who received a COVID-19 vaccine. The CDR3 runs from the conserved cysteine through the conserved F or W. Fields, in order: V gene, clone size, J gene, CDR3 protein. The size of a clone is reported for some rows only, either as once, few or many, or as a class for expanded clones.

v_call: TRBV19
clone_size: -
j_call: TRBJ1-2
cdr3_aa: CASSTRDSANYGYTF

v_call: TRBV5-1
clone_size: -
j_call: TRBJ2-7
cdr3_aa: CASRFQGERDEQYF

v_call: TRBV20-1
clone_size: few
j_call: TRBJ2-1
cdr3_aa: CSAERSREQFF

v_call: TRBV15
clone_size: once
j_call: TRBJ2-7
cdr3_aa: CATSRQGVGEQYF

v_call: TRBV12-3/TRBV12-4
clone_size: -
j_call: TRBJ2-7
cdr3_aa: CASSQGGSYEQYF

v_call: TRBV5-3
clone_size: few
j_call: TRBJ1-5
cdr3_aa: CANRRDGLNQPQHF

v_call: TRBV6-4
clone_size: -
j_call: TRBJ2-1
cdr3_aa: CASKMQSSYNEQFF

v_call: TRBV6-5
clone_size: -
j_call: TRBJ1-2
cdr3_aa: CASKTGPARKYGYTF

v_call: TRBV3-1/TRBV3-2
clone_size: -
j_call: TRBJ2-5
cdr3_aa: CASSGQGLETQYF

v_call: TRBV3-1/TRBV3-2
clone_size: large
j_call: TRBJ2-5
cdr3_aa: CASSQGWGRGETQYF

v_call: TRBV5-1
clone_size: -
j_call: TRBJ2-7
cdr3_aa: CASSLPGTRTYEQYF

v_call: TRBV7-9
clone_size: -
j_call: TRBJ1-1
cdr3_aa: CASSLRAPLNTEAFF

v_call: TRBV19
clone_size: -
j_call: TRBJ2-7
cdr3_aa: CASRLSSGGAYEQYF

v_call: TRBV2
clone_size: -
j_call: TRBJ2-5
cdr3_aa: CASSEWWETQYF

v_call: TRBV12-3/TRBV12-4
clone_size: -
j_call: TRBJ1-6
cdr3_aa: CASTLSGNSPLHF

v_call: TRBV7-2
clone_size: -
j_call: TRBJ1-4
cdr3_aa: CASSLRATNEKLFF

v_call: TRBV5-4
clone_size: -
j_call: TRBJ2-3
cdr3_aa: CASSVYQGVTDTQYF

v_call: TRBV21-1
clone_size: few
j_call: TRBJ2-2
cdr3_aa: CASSKDHGELFF

v_call: TRBV11-2
clone_size: -
j_call: TRBJ1-1
cdr3_aa: CASSPVAAEAFF

v_call: TRBV3-1/TRBV3-2
clone_size: -
j_call: TRBJ1-2
cdr3_aa: CASSQTGSYGYTF

v_call: TRBV3-1/TRBV3-2
clone_size: -
j_call: TRBJ1-1
cdr3_aa: CASSQLRTGLAAEAFF

v_call: TRBV3-1/TRBV3-2
clone_size: once
j_call: TRBJ1-6
cdr3_aa: CASREGGLGDSPLHF

v_call: TRBV10-1
clone_size: -
j_call: TRBJ1-6
cdr3_aa: CASSDGQEVAPLHF

v_call: TRBV7-9
clone_size: -
j_call: TRBJ2-7
cdr3_aa: CASSFRVLGQGAPGEQYF

v_call: TRBV27
clone_size: once
j_call: TRBJ2-7
cdr3_aa: CASSLYAGETYEQYF

v_call: TRBV6-5
clone_size: -
j_call: TRBJ2-1
cdr3_aa: CASSYSNRVGGDEQFF

v_call: TRBV5-4
clone_size: -
j_call: TRBJ1-1
cdr3_aa: CASSLFQGDTEAFF

v_call: TRBV4-1
clone_size: few
j_call: TRBJ2-7
cdr3_aa: CASSQRTSGIYEQYF

v_call: TRBV4-2
clone_size: few
j_call: TRBJ1-5
cdr3_aa: CASSQEGQGHQPQHF

v_call: TRBV24-1
clone_size: -
j_call: TRBJ1-1
cdr3_aa: CATILDRRRTEAFF

v_call: TRBV29-1
clone_size: few
j_call: TRBJ2-3
cdr3_aa: CSVEMHLSTDTQYF

v_call: TRBV29-1
clone_size: -
j_call: TRBJ2-3
cdr3_aa: CSVVLGADTQYF

v_call: TRBV10-2
clone_size: -
j_call: TRBJ2-1
cdr3_aa: CASSRGAGVGNEQFF

v_call: TRBV20-1
clone_size: once
j_call: TRBJ1-3
cdr3_aa: CSASPQGRSGNTIYF

v_call: TRBV6-5
clone_size: -
j_call: TRBJ1-3
cdr3_aa: CASSYSISWVRNTIYF

v_call: TRBV11-2
clone_size: -
j_call: TRBJ2-5
cdr3_aa: CASSLEGGTGASQYF

v_call: TRBV12-3/TRBV12-4
clone_size: -
j_call: TRBJ2-7
cdr3_aa: CASSFSTGAGKYF

v_call: TRBV12-3/TRBV12-4
clone_size: -
j_call: TRBJ1-6
cdr3_aa: CASSLRESSPLHF

v_call: TRBV19
clone_size: -
j_call: TRBJ2-7
cdr3_aa: CASSATGRYEQYF